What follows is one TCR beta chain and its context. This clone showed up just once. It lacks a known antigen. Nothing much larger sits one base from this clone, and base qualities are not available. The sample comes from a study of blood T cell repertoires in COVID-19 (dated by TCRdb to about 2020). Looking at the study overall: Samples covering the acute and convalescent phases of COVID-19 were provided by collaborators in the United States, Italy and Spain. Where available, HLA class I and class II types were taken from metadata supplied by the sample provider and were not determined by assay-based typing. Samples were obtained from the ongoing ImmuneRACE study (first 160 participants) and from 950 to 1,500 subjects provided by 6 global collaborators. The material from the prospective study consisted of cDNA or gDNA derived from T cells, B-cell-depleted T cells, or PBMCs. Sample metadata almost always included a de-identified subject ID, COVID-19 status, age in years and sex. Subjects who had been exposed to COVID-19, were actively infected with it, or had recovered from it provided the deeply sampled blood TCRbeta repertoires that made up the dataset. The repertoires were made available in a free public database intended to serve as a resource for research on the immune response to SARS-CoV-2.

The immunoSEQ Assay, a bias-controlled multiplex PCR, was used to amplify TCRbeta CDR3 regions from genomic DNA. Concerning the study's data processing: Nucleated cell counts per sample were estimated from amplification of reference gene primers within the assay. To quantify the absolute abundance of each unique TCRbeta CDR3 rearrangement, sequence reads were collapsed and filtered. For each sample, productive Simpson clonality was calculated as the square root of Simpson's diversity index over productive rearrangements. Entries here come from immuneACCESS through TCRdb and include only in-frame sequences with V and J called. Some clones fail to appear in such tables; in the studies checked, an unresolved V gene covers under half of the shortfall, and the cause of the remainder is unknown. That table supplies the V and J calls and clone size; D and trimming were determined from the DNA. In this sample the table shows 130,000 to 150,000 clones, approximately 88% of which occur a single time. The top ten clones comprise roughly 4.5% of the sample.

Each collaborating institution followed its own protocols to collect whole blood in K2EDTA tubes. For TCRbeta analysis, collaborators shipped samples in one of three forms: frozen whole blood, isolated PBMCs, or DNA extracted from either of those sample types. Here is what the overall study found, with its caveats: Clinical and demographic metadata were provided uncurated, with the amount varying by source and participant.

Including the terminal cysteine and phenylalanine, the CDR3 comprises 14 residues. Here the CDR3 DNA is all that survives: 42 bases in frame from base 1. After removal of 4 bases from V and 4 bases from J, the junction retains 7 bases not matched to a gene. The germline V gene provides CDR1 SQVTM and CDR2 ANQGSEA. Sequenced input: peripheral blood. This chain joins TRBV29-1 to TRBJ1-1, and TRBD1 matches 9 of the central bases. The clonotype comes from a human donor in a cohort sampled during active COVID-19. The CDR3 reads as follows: CSVVLQGASTEAFF. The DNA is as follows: TGCAGCGTTGTCTTACAGGGGGCAAGCACTGAAGCTTTCTTT.